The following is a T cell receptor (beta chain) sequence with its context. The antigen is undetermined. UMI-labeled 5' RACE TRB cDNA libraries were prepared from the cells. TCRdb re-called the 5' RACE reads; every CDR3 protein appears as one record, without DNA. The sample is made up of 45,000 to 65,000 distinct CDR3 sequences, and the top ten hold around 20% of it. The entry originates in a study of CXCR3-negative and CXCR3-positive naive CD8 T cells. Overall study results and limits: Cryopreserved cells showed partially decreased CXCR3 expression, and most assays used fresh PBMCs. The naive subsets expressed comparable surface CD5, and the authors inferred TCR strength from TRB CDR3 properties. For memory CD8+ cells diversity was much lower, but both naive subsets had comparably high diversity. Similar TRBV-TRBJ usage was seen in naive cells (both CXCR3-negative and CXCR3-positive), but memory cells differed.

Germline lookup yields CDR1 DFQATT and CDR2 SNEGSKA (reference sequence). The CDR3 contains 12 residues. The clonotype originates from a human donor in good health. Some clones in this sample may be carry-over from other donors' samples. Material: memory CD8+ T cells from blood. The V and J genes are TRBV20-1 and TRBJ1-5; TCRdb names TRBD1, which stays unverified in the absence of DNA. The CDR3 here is CSAWDRDQPQHF.